The rows below give T cell receptor beta chains drawn from one sample of a study of CD8+CD57+ T cells in acquired aplastic anemia. One entry per CDR3 protein, called by TCRdb with MiXCR from the reads. Of roughly 170,000 distinct CDR3 sequences in the sample, 48% were seen once. The sample comprised sorted CD4+, CD8+, or CD8+CD57+ T cells (not recorded which) from PBMCs. These receptors were taken from a human donor with aplastic anemia. The CDR3 runs from the conserved cysteine through the conserved F or W. D genes are given only for firm matches. Clone size is shown for a subset of rows, as once, few, many or a class of expanded clone.

v_call	clone_size	d_call	j_call	cdr3_nt	cdr3_aa
TRBV29-1	many	-	TRBJ1-1	TGCAGCGTTGCCATCAGGGGAATTCAGAACACTGAAGCTTTCTTT	CSVAIRGIQNTEAFF
TRBV7-6	few	TRBD1	TRBJ2-7	TGTGCCAGCAGCCTCGGGACAGGTTGGGCTGGCGAGCAGTACTTC	CASSLGTGWAGEQYF
TRBV7-3	many	-	TRBJ2-3	TGTGCCAGCAGCCCAAGGGGGGACGGCACAGATACGCAGTATTTT	CASSPRGDGTDTQYF
TRBV7-3	-	TRBD1	TRBJ1-2	TGTGCCAGCAGCTCAAGTCGCGTGGCAGGGGGCCGCTACACCTTC	CASSSSRVAGGRYTF
TRBV19	many	-	TRBJ2-1	TGTGCCAGTAGGGGACCCAGGGAGCGGAGCGATGAGCAGTTCTTC	CASRGPRERSDEQFF
TRBV29-1	-	TRBD2	TRBJ2-3	TGCAGCGTTGCGGGAGGCTTTGATCCTAGCACAGATACGCAGTATTTT	CSVAGGFDPSTDTQYF
TRBV24-1	-	-	TRBJ1-2	TGTGCCACCAGTGATTTGTCCGGCTACACCTTC	CATSDLSGYTF
TRBV19	-	-	TRBJ2-1	TGTGCCAGTAGTATCGGCAGGGCTAGTAGCTCCTACAATGAGCAGTTCTTC	CASSIGRASSSYNEQFF
TRBV7-9	many	-	TRBJ2-3	TGTGCCAGCAGCCGAGGACAGATCACAGATACGCAGTATTTT	CASSRGQITDTQYF
TRBV3-1	many	-	TRBJ2-7	TGTGCCAGCAGCCACAAGGGAGGCGAGCAGTACTTC	CASSHKGGEQYF
TRBV20-1	-	TRBD2	TRBJ2-7	TGCAGTGCTAGTCTCGGCGGGAGTTATGGGGCTACATGGGAGCAGTACTTC	CSASLGGSYGATWEQYF
TRBV7-9	-	TRBD2	TRBJ2-5	TGTGCCAGCAGCTTACTAGCGGGGTACCAAGAGACCCAGTACTTC	CASSLLAGYQETQYF
TRBV20-1	-	-	TRBJ1-4	TGCAGTGCTGTACAGGGCTTGACTAATGAAAAACTGTTTTTT	CSAVQGLTNEKLFF
TRBV9	-	-	TRBJ1-5	TGCGCCAGCAGCGTCGGACTTAGCAATCAGCCCCAGCATTTT	CASSVGLSNQPQHF
TRBV11-1	-	-	TRBJ2-3	TGTGCCAGCAGCTTGGGGGGTGGGGCAAGGACAGATACGCAGTATTTT	CASSLGGGARTDTQYF
TRBV7-2	many	TRBD2	TRBJ2-3	TGTGCCAGCAGCTCCGGTAGCGGGAACACAGATACGCAGTATTTT	CASSSGSGNTDTQYF
TRBV20-1	-	TRBD1	TRBJ1-6	TGCAGTGCTAGAGCCAGGGGGACGAATTCACCCCTCCACTTT	CSARARGTNSPLHF
TRBV29-1	few	TRBD1	TRBJ2-7	TGCAGCGTTGTCGAGGGGGGACAGGGAGGCCTCGAGCAGTACTTC	CSVVEGGQGGLEQYF
TRBV15	-	-	TRBJ2-3	TGTGCCACCAGCCGGGGGACCTCCTCCTACACAGATACGCAGTATTTT	CATSRGTSSYTDTQYF
TRBV2	many	-	TRBJ1-1	TGTGCCAGCACCCGGGGTTTGGGTGGGGGAAACACTGAAGCTTTCTTT	CASTRGLGGGNTEAFF
TRBV2	few	-	TRBJ2-7	TGTGCCAGTAGTTCGAGCGGGTCCTACGAGCAGTACTTC	CASSSSGSYEQYF
TRBV15	-	TRBD1	TRBJ1-2	TGTGCCACCAGCCCCGGGACAGGGACATCTAACTATGGCTACACCTTC	CATSPGTGTSNYGYTF
TRBV4-1	many	-	TRBJ2-7	TGCGCCAGCAGCCAAGATGGGGGCAGTTTTTCCTACGAGCAGTACTTC	CASSQDGGSFSYEQYF
TRBV7-6	-	TRBD1	TRBJ2-7	TGTGCCAGCAGCTTAGCGACAGGGGGCGACTACGAGCAGTACTTC	CASSLATGGDYEQYF
TRBV2	-	-	TRBJ1-3	TGTGCCAGCACTGGGACTGCACCCCCGAACACCATATATTTT	CASTGTAPPNTIYF
TRBV5-1	-	-	TRBJ1-4	TGCGCCAGTAGCTTGGATGCTGGGACAAGGGAAAGACTGTTTTTT	CASSLDAGTRERLFF
TRBV30	-	-	TRBJ1-5	TGTGCCTGGAGTGCCCGAGGCAATCAGCCCCAGCATTTT	CAWSARGNQPQHF
TRBV7-9	-	-	TRBJ2-5	TGTGCCAGCAGCTTAGAGGAGCGTGTGCGAGAGACCCAGTACTTC	CASSLEERVRETQYF
TRBV5-1	-	-	TRBJ2-5	TGCGCCAGCAGCATGAAAGTGGGTAGGGGGACCCAGTACTTC	CASSMKVGRGTQYF
TRBV6-1	many	TRBD1	TRBJ2-7	TGTGCGGGGACAGGGGGTTCATCCTACGAGCAGTACTTC	CAGTGGSSYEQYF
TRBV12-3/TRBV12-4	many	-	TRBJ2-7	TGTGCCAGCAGTCCTAATGCCTGGGGCGAGCAGTACTTC	CASSPNAWGEQYF
TRBV19	many	-	TRBJ1-2	TGTGCCAGCACATCACAGGGCTTTAGTGGCTACACCTTC	CASTSQGFSGYTF
TRBV20-1	few	-	TRBJ1-6	TGCAGTGCTAGCGGGATCAGTAATTCACCCCTCCACTTT	CSASGISNSPLHF
TRBV7-9	-	TRBD1	TRBJ2-5	TGTGCCAGCAGCTCTTACAGGGGCGAGACCCAGTACTTC	CASSSYRGETQYF
TRBV25-1	-	-	TRBJ2-1	TGTGCCAGCAGTTTAGGGGGGCGCGGTTACAATGAGCAGTTCTTC	CASSLGGRGYNEQFF
TRBV20-1	-	-	TRBJ2-7	TGCAGTGCTAATTCCGTCGGGGCTTACGAGCAGTACTTC	CSANSVGAYEQYF
TRBV15	few	TRBD2	TRBJ2-5	TGTGCCACCAGCACCCGGGGGGGCCAAGAGACCCAGTACTTC	CATSTRGGQETQYF
TRBV7-9	once	-	TRBJ2-1	TGTGCCAGCATGGGAAGCTCCTACAATGAGCAGTTCTTC	CASMGSSYNEQFF
TRBV20-1	-	TRBD2	TRBJ2-1	TGCAGTCCCTTAGCGGGAGGCCGGTACAATGAGCAGTTCTTC	CSPLAGGRYNEQFF
TRBV5-4	many	TRBD2	TRBJ2-5	TGTGCCAGCAGCATGAAAAGCGGGGGAGAGACCCAGTACTTC	CASSMKSGGETQYF
TRBV29-1	-	-	TRBJ1-3	TGCAGCGTTGATGGGATCCTCTCTGGAAACACCATATATTTT	CSVDGILSGNTIYF
TRBV25-1	-	TRBD1	TRBJ1-1	TGTGCCAGCAACTCCCGGGACAGAATCGACACTGAAGCTTTCTTT	CASNSRDRIDTEAFF
TRBV7-8	-	-	TRBJ2-1	TGTGCCAGCAGCGCGAACGTCGGCGGTGAGCAGTTCTTC	CASSANVGGEQFF
TRBV7-2	-	-	TRBJ2-5	TGTGCCAGCAGCTTACGCAGGAAGACCCAGTACTTC	CASSLRRKTQYF
TRBV12-3/TRBV12-4	-	-	TRBJ2-1	TGTGCCAGCATCCCGAGAGCAGGGTACTACAATGAGCAGTTCTTC	CASIPRAGYYNEQFF
TRBV14	many	-	TRBJ2-1	TGTGCCAGCAGCCGATCCTTTAGCGGAGAATACAATGAGCAGTTCTTC	CASSRSFSGEYNEQFF
TRBV5-1	-	-	TRBJ2-3	TGCGCCAGCAGCTTGGAACTTAGCACAGATACGCAGTATTTT	CASSLELSTDTQYF
TRBV6-1	-	TRBD1	TRBJ1-2	TGTGCCAGCCACGAAAGACAGGGAAGCCCCTATGGCTACACCTTC	CASHERQGSPYGYTF
TRBV5-4	-	-	TRBJ2-2	TGTGCCAGCAGCTCCCCCCCCGCCGCGAACACCGGGGAGCTGTTTTTT	CASSSPPAANTGELFF
TRBV20-1	-	TRBD1	TRBJ1-2	TGCAGTGCTAGCCTGACAGGGGTTGATGGCTACACCTTC	CSASLTGVDGYTF
TRBV20-1	many	TRBD1	TRBJ1-6	TGCAGTGCTAGGGAGACAGGGAATTCACCCCTCCACTTT	CSARETGNSPLHF
TRBV12-3/TRBV12-4	many	-	TRBJ1-4	TGTGCCAGCAGTTTAGGGAGGACTAATGAAAAACTGTTTTTT	CASSLGRTNEKLFF